The clone carrying this TCR beta chain was observed a few times. The data were obtained in a study of T cells after yellow fever vaccination. Study-level results: The secondary response showed a weaker magnitude and a faster peak, day 5 versus 15.

Template switching with 5'RACE generated the TCR cDNA and added a universal primer site and UMIs. A single record per CDR3 protein comes from TCRdb applying MiXCR to the 5' RACE reads. The data contain roughly 85,000 distinct CDR3 sequences, 13% of them singletons. Germline-derived CDR1 and CDR2 are SGHRS and YFSETQ. V lost 2 bases to trimming and J lost 1 base; unmatched junction nucleotides: 7. The CDR3 length is 16 residues. Sequences were derived from CD8+ T cells not binding an NS4B(214-222) dextramer, sorted from PBMCs, sampled approximately 22 days after the first yellow fever vaccination. The gene calls are TRBV5-1 and TRBJ1-1; TRBD1 aligns across 8 bases. The origin of this receptor is a man between 18 and 29 years old who received the YFV17D yellow fever vaccine. CDR3 in DNA: TGCGCCAGCAGCTTCCCGCGGACAGGGCCGAACACTGAAGCTTTCTTT. This encodes CASSFPRTGPNTEAFF.